These T cell receptor beta chains were read from a single sample in a study of beta chain features in type 1 diabetes. TCRdb keeps only in-frame clones here, not all; method: immunoSEQ multiplex PCR. Of 250,000 to 300,000 clones listed, 24% are singletons. Sequencing was performed on naive CD4+ T cells from blood. All receptors come from a woman aged 25 to 45 with type 1 diabetes. Each CDR3 is given with its conserved first and last residue. D genes are given only for firm matches. The listing skips clone size in some rows; elsewhere it reads once, few, many or a size class.

j_gene: TRBJ1-1; v_gene: TRBV7-3; abundance: few; d_gene: TRBD1; CDR3nt: TGTGCCAGCAGCTTACGTGGGACAGAAAACACTGAAGCTTTCTTT; CDR3aa: CASSLRGTENTEAFF
j_gene: TRBJ1-1; v_gene: TRBV18; abundance: few; d_gene: .; CDR3nt: TGTGCCAGCTCACGCACCGGGTACACTGAAGCTTTCTTT; CDR3aa: CASSRTGYTEAFF
j_gene: TRBJ1-4; v_gene: TRBV25-1; abundance: .; d_gene: .; CDR3nt: TGTGCCAGCAGTGAATACGGTTTGGCTAATGAAAAACTGTTTTTT; CDR3aa: CASSEYGLANEKLFF
j_gene: TRBJ2-7; v_gene: TRBV9; abundance: .; d_gene: TRBD2; CDR3nt: TGTGCCAGCAGCGTAGCGGGAGGGCCCGTCGAGCAGTACTTC; CDR3aa: CASSVAGGPVEQYF
j_gene: TRBJ2-5; v_gene: TRBV9; abundance: .; d_gene: TRBD2; CDR3nt: TGTGCCAGCAGCGGAGCGAGAAGACTAGCGGGTGGTCAAGAGACCCAGTACTTC; CDR3aa: CASSGARRLAGGQETQYF
j_gene: TRBJ2-6; v_gene: TRBV9; abundance: few; d_gene: TRBD1; CDR3nt: TGTGCCAGCAGCGTCACAACCGGGACAGGGGACTCTGGGGCCAACGTCCTGACTTTC; CDR3aa: CASSVTTGTGDSGANVLTF
j_gene: TRBJ2-5; v_gene: TRBV6-1; abundance: .; d_gene: .; CDR3nt: TGTGCCAGCAGTTACGGGGAGACCCAGTACTTC; CDR3aa: CASSYGETQYF
j_gene: TRBJ2-1; v_gene: TRBV29-1; abundance: few; d_gene: TRBD1; CDR3nt: TGCAGCGTTGAACGTAAGGTGACAGGGTATGAGCAGTTCTTC; CDR3aa: CSVERKVTGYEQFF
j_gene: TRBJ1-5; v_gene: TRBV7-9; abundance: .; d_gene: .; CDR3nt: TGTGCCAGCAGCCCATGGGGGGAAGGGATGCATCAGCCCCAGCATTTT; CDR3aa: CASSPWGEGMHQPQHF
j_gene: TRBJ1-2; v_gene: TRBV4-2; abundance: .; d_gene: TRBD1; CDR3nt: TGTGCCAGCAGCCTCATGGGACAGAGCTATGGCTACACCTTC; CDR3aa: CASSLMGQSYGYTF
j_gene: TRBJ2-4; v_gene: TRBV28; abundance: few; d_gene: .; CDR3nt: TGTGCCAGCAGTTCGGAGGGAGTAGCCAAAAACATTCAGTACTTC; CDR3aa: CASSSEGVAKNIQYF
j_gene: TRBJ2-5; v_gene: TRBV7-2; abundance: .; d_gene: .; CDR3nt: TGTGCCAGCGGTGGGCAGGTCCGGGAGACCCAGTACTTC; CDR3aa: CASGGQVRETQYF
j_gene: TRBJ2-1; v_gene: TRBV5-1; abundance: few; d_gene: TRBD2; CDR3nt: TGCGCCAGCAGCCTGCAGACTAGCAGTAATGAGCAGTTCTTC; CDR3aa: CASSLQTSSNEQFF
j_gene: TRBJ1-2; v_gene: TRBV7-2; abundance: few; d_gene: TRBD1; CDR3nt: TGTGCCAGCAGCCAGGACAGGGGTTACGGCTACACCTTC; CDR3aa: CASSQDRGYGYTF
j_gene: TRBJ2-1; v_gene: TRBV7-8; abundance: few; d_gene: TRBD2; CDR3nt: TGTGCCACCAAAGGGCTAGCGGGAGGGGTTGAGCAGTTCTTC; CDR3aa: CATKGLAGGVEQFF
j_gene: TRBJ1-2; v_gene: TRBV6-6; abundance: few; d_gene: .; CDR3nt: TGTGCCAGCAGTGCAGGGGAAGGCTACACCTTC; CDR3aa: CASSAGEGYTF
j_gene: TRBJ2-7; v_gene: TRBV29-1; abundance: .; d_gene: TRBD1; CDR3nt: TGCAGCGTTGGGGACAGGGACTACGAGCAGTACTTC; CDR3aa: CSVGDRDYEQYF
j_gene: TRBJ2-1; v_gene: TRBV29-1; abundance: .; d_gene: TRBD2; CDR3nt: TGCAGCGTTGAAGATCTCGGGACTAGCGGTAGCTCCTACAATGAGCAGTTCTTC; CDR3aa: CSVEDLGTSGSSYNEQFF
j_gene: TRBJ1-1; v_gene: TRBV28; abundance: few; d_gene: .; CDR3nt: TGTGCCAGCAACTCGAACACTGAAGCTTTCTTT; CDR3aa: CASNSNTEAFF
j_gene: TRBJ2-3; v_gene: TRBV7-3; abundance: .; d_gene: TRBD2; CDR3nt: TGTGCCAGCAGCTTTTCAGCGGGAGGGCCGAGTACAGATACGCAGTATTTT; CDR3aa: CASSFSAGGPSTDTQYF
j_gene: TRBJ2-1; v_gene: TRBV2; abundance: .; d_gene: TRBD2; CDR3nt: TGTGCCAGCAGCGTCACCTCAGGGGGACTAGCGGGGAACAATGAGCAGTTCTTC; CDR3aa: CASSVTSGGLAGNNEQFF
j_gene: TRBJ2-7; v_gene: TRBV13; abundance: few; d_gene: .; CDR3nt: TGTGCCAGCAGCTTAGTGGGGGCCTCGACGGGGTCCATCTCCTACGAGCAGTACTTC; CDR3aa: CASSLVGASTGSISYEQYF
j_gene: TRBJ2-5; v_gene: TRBV29-1; abundance: few; d_gene: .; CDR3nt: TGCAGCGTTGAAGGTCTTAGGGGGTGGCTACAAGAGACCCAGTACTTC; CDR3aa: CSVEGLRGWLQETQYF
j_gene: TRBJ2-5; v_gene: TRBV18; abundance: once; d_gene: .; CDR3nt: TGTGCCAGCTCACCACTTACCGGCCAAGAGACCCAGTACTTC; CDR3aa: CASSPLTGQETQYF
j_gene: TRBJ1-1; v_gene: TRBV5-1; abundance: few; d_gene: TRBD1; CDR3nt: TGCGCCAGCAGCGCGGCCAGGGGGCCTGATTTCACTGAAGCTTTCTTT; CDR3aa: CASSAARGPDFTEAFF
j_gene: TRBJ1-5; v_gene: TRBV9; abundance: .; d_gene: .; CDR3nt: TGTGCCAGCAACGGAGGCTCCCTCAATCAGCCCCAGCATTTT; CDR3aa: CASNGGSLNQPQHF
j_gene: TRBJ1-2; v_gene: TRBV18; abundance: .; d_gene: TRBD1; CDR3nt: TGTGCCAGCTCACCACCGGGGACAGGGGGCGAAAATGGCTACACCTTC; CDR3aa: CASSPPGTGGENGYTF
j_gene: TRBJ2-1; v_gene: TRBV25-1; abundance: .; d_gene: TRBD2; CDR3nt: TGTGCCAGCAGTGAACCGGGACTAGCGGGAGGCAATGAGCAGTTCTTC; CDR3aa: CASSEPGLAGGNEQFF
j_gene: TRBJ2-1; v_gene: TRBV4-2; abundance: .; d_gene: .; CDR3nt: TGTGCCAGCAGCCAAGTCGCCGGTTACAATGAGCAGTTCTTC; CDR3aa: CASSQVAGYNEQFF
j_gene: TRBJ1-1; v_gene: TRBV13; abundance: few; d_gene: .; CDR3nt: TGTGCCAGCAGCTTAGAGCCGAACACTGAAGCTTTCTTT; CDR3aa: CASSLEPNTEAFF
j_gene: TRBJ2-5; v_gene: TRBV28; abundance: once; d_gene: TRBD1; CDR3nt: TGTGCCAGCAGTTCTACAGGGGGCGAAGAGACCCAGTACTTC; CDR3aa: CASSSTGGEETQYF
j_gene: TRBJ1-5; v_gene: TRBV28; abundance: .; d_gene: .; CDR3nt: TGTGCCAGCAGTTTGTATAGCAATCAGCCCCAGCATTTT; CDR3aa: CASSLYSNQPQHF
j_gene: TRBJ2-1; v_gene: TRBV9; abundance: few; d_gene: .; CDR3nt: TGTGCCAGCAGCGGAGGAGACCACAATGAGCAGTTCTTC; CDR3aa: CASSGGDHNEQFF
j_gene: TRBJ2-3; v_gene: TRBV7-9; abundance: .; d_gene: TRBD2; CDR3nt: TGTGCCACCCCGGGGCCCGGGAGGCCACCCTCTGATACGCAGTATTTT; CDR3aa: CATPGPGRPPSDTQYF
j_gene: TRBJ1-2; v_gene: TRBV4-1; abundance: few; d_gene: TRBD1; CDR3nt: TGCGCCAGCAGCCAGGCGACAGGGAACTATGGCTACACCTTC; CDR3aa: CASSQATGNYGYTF
j_gene: TRBJ1-1; v_gene: TRBV14; abundance: few; d_gene: .; CDR3nt: TGTGCCAGCAGCCAAGATCTAGGACTTATGAACACTGAAGCTTTCTTT; CDR3aa: CASSQDLGLMNTEAFF
j_gene: TRBJ1-5; v_gene: TRBV18; abundance: few; d_gene: .; CDR3nt: TGTGCCAGCTCACCTATCCGGCGGGCTCAGCCCCAGCATTTT; CDR3aa: CASSPIRRAQPQHF
j_gene: TRBJ1-5; v_gene: TRBV21-1; abundance: few; d_gene: .; CDR3nt: TGTGCCAGCAGCAGACAGGGCTGGCATGGCAATCAGCCCCAGCATTTT; CDR3aa: CASSRQGWHGNQPQHF
j_gene: TRBJ2-7; v_gene: TRBV19; abundance: few; d_gene: .; CDR3nt: TGTGCCAGTAGTAGCGGCGGATACTCCTACGAGCAGTACTTC; CDR3aa: CASSSGGYSYEQYF
j_gene: TRBJ2-5; v_gene: TRBV28; abundance: .; d_gene: TRBD2; CDR3nt: TGTGCCAGCACTAGCGGGAGCCAAGAGACCCAGTACTTC; CDR3aa: CASTSGSQETQYF
j_gene: TRBJ1-5; v_gene: TRBV5-6; abundance: .; d_gene: .; CDR3nt: TGTGCCAGCAGCTTGCGGCTGCCGGGACACCAGGGGAATCAGCCCCAGCATTTT; CDR3aa: CASSLRLPGHQGNQPQHF
j_gene: TRBJ1-1; v_gene: TRBV19; abundance: .; d_gene: TRBD1; CDR3nt: TGTGCCAGTAGTAGTACGGACAGGGCTTATACTGAAGCTTTCTTT; CDR3aa: CASSSTDRAYTEAFF
j_gene: TRBJ2-1; v_gene: TRBV30; abundance: .; d_gene: TRBD1; CDR3nt: TGTGCCTGGCAACACAGGGGGAGCTCCTACAATGAGCAGTTCTTC; CDR3aa: CAWQHRGSSYNEQFF
j_gene: TRBJ2-7; v_gene: TRBV28; abundance: few; d_gene: .; CDR3nt: TGTGCCAGCAGTTTATCGGGTGGCACGACCCGGAGAAAGCAGTACTTC; CDR3aa: CASSLSGGTTRRKQYF
j_gene: TRBJ1-1; v_gene: TRBV29-1; abundance: .; d_gene: .; CDR3nt: TGCAGCGGAACAGGAAACACTGAAGCTTTCTTT; CDR3aa: CSGTGNTEAFF
j_gene: TRBJ2-1; v_gene: TRBV30; abundance: few; d_gene: .; CDR3nt: TGTGCCTGGAGTGTACGTAGCTCCGGGGAGCAGTTCTTC; CDR3aa: CAWSVRSSGEQFF
j_gene: TRBJ2-3; v_gene: TRBV2; abundance: few; d_gene: .; CDR3nt: TGTGCCACCGTGCCACGGGACTGGCGGGGCACAGATACGCAGTATTTT; CDR3aa: CATVPRDWRGTDTQYF
j_gene: TRBJ2-5; v_gene: TRBV29-1; abundance: few; d_gene: TRBD1; CDR3nt: TGCAGCGGTGGACAGGGGATGCAAGAGACCCAGTACTTC; CDR3aa: CSGGQGMQETQYF
j_gene: TRBJ1-4; v_gene: TRBV10-3; abundance: .; d_gene: .; CDR3nt: TGTGCCATCAGTGATCTCGGGCGGGAGGGTGAAAAACTGTTTTTT; CDR3aa: CAISDLGREGEKLFF
j_gene: TRBJ2-2; v_gene: TRBV9; abundance: few; d_gene: .; CDR3nt: TGTGCCAGCAAGGGGTACGCCACCGGGGAGCTGTTTTTT; CDR3aa: CASKGYATGELFF
j_gene: TRBJ2-3; v_gene: TRBV5-4; abundance: few; d_gene: .; CDR3nt: TGTGCCAGCAGCTTGGATCGAGGTGATACGCAGTATTTT; CDR3aa: CASSLDRGDTQYF
j_gene: TRBJ2-1; v_gene: TRBV11-1; abundance: few; d_gene: TRBD2; CDR3nt: TGTGCCAGCAGCTTACTCCGGACTAGCGTCCGAATCTACAATGAGCAGTTCTTC; CDR3aa: CASSLLRTSVRIYNEQFF
j_gene: TRBJ1-5; v_gene: TRBV16; abundance: .; d_gene: .; CDR3nt: TGTGCCAGCAGCGCTGGGACTTTCGGTCAGCCCCAGCATTTT; CDR3aa: CASSAGTFGQPQHF
j_gene: TRBJ2-2; v_gene: TRBV30; abundance: .; d_gene: TRBD2; CDR3nt: TGTGCCCACACCCTAGCGGGAGCGGGTACCGGGGAGCTGTTTTTT; CDR3aa: CAHTLAGAGTGELFF
j_gene: TRBJ2-7; v_gene: TRBV4-2; abundance: .; d_gene: TRBD2; CDR3nt: TGTGCCAGCAGCCAACCTAGCGGGGAGAACTACGAGCAGTACTTC; CDR3aa: CASSQPSGENYEQYF
j_gene: TRBJ2-7; v_gene: TRBV29-1; abundance: few; d_gene: .; CDR3nt: TGCAGCGTTGGACAGGACTACGAGCAGTACTTC; CDR3aa: CSVGQDYEQYF
j_gene: TRBJ2-1; v_gene: TRBV6-6; abundance: .; d_gene: TRBD2; CDR3nt: TGTGCCAGCACTCGGGGGGCCTACAATGAGCAGTTCTTC; CDR3aa: CASTRGAYNEQFF
j_gene: TRBJ2-7; v_gene: TRBV18; abundance: .; d_gene: .; CDR3nt: TGTGCCAGCTCACCGCGAAGAGAGGGCGAGCAGTACTTC; CDR3aa: CASSPRREGEQYF
j_gene: TRBJ1-1; v_gene: TRBV19; abundance: few; d_gene: .; CDR3nt: TGTGCCAGTAGCCCGCGGCAGGGGAACACTGAAGCTTTCTTT; CDR3aa: CASSPRQGNTEAFF
j_gene: TRBJ1-1; v_gene: TRBV6-1; abundance: .; d_gene: .; CDR3nt: TGTGCCAGCAGTGAATTAACAACGAACACTGAAGCTTTCTTT; CDR3aa: CASSELTTNTEAFF